The TCR beta chain under discussion was sequenced for a study of blood T cell repertoires in COVID-19. The overall study: Sites across the United States, Italy and Spain contributed samples from acute and convalescent COVID-19. PBMCs, B-cell-depleted T cells, or T cells were the source of the cDNA or gDNA that made up the material.

Original processing notes: Reference gene primer amplification yielded estimated nucleated cell counts. Using immunoSEQ multiplex PCR, the repertoire was profiled, and TCRdb retains in-frame clones only, with some absent. The V and J calls and the clone size are those of that table, but D and trimming were determined from the DNA. The sample holds nearly 45,000 clones, around 80% seen once. With V trimmed by 6 bases and J by 5 bases, 6 bases remained unmatched. Germline assignment: CDR1 SQVTM and CDR2 ANQGSEA. CDR3 size: 14 residues. The receptor's source is a human donor in a cohort sampled during active COVID-19. The specimen was peripheral blood. The chain is built from TRBV29-1 and TRBJ2-7, with 14 bases identical to TRBD2. CDR3 region: CSVVRLAGGHEQYF. The CDR3 DNA reads TGCAGCGTCGTTCGACTAGCGGGAGGGCACGAGCAGTACTTC.